This T cell receptor beta chain emerged from a study of cytomegalovirus exposure and HLA in healthy donors. Findings of the study overall: Several of the most significant clusters appeared linked to common viral pathogens, based on a later analysis. It has been reported that TCR beta sequences accurately predicted the HLA-A and HLA-B alleles of most subjects.

Both 60 Vbeta primers and 13 Jbeta primers went into the PCR. Only in-frame clones appear in the TCRdb table, and some are missing; sequencing was by immunoSEQ multiplex PCR. The table includes some 190,000 clones, over 65% detected once. The V end was cut by 5 bases, the J end by 4 bases, with 8 bases between. The CDR3 is 12 amino acids. Germline V gives CDR1 SGHAT, CDR2 FQNNGV. Donors showed nominal health when sampled, although they likely had unrecorded immune exposures. Comments on this clone: Its antigen is unidentified.

V usage is TRBV11-2 and J usage is TRBJ1-1; D ambiguous. Input material: PBMCs. The sequence was obtained from a man aged 18 to 30 in good health and CMV-seronegative. The CDR3 loop reads CASSRGATEAFF. As DNA, the CDR3 is TGTGCCAGCAGCCGGGGAGCCACTGAAGCTTTCTTT.